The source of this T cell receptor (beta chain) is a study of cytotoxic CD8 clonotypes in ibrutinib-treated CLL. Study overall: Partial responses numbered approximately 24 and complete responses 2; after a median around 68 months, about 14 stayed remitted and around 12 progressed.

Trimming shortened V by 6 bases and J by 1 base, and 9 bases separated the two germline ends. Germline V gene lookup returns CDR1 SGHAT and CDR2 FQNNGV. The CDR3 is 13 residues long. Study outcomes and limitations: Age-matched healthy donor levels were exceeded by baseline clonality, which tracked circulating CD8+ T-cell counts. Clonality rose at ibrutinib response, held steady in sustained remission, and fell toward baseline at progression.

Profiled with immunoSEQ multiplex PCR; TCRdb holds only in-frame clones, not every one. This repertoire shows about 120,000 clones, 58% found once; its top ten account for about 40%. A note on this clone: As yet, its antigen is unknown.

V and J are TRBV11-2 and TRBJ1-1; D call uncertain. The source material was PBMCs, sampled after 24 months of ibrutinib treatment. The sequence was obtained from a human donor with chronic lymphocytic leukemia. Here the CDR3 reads CASRLDWNTEAFF. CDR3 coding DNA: TGTGCCAGCAGACTGGACTGGAACACTGAAGCTTTCTTT.